This T cell receptor beta chain was recorded in a study of OX40 agonist ivuxolimab in advanced cancers. The wider study: Ivuxolimab was administered intravenously to patients at 0.01 to 10 mg/kg every 2 weeks.

This clone was counted only a few times. Germline values: CDR1 SGHNT, CDR2 YYREEE (reference sequence). The V end lost 2 bases, the J end lost 7 bases, and 7 bases lay between the germline ends. The CDR3 sequence is 11 residues long. The study sampled blood at baseline, cycle 4 day 1, and cycle 7 day 1. Assay: immunoSEQ multiplex PCR; the TCRdb copy retains only in-frame clones and omits some. The sample lists 50,000 to 70,000 clones; 80% to 90% were seen once. The sequencing used CD4+ or CD8+ T cells sorted from blood, collected in a trial of the OX40 agonist ivuxolimab. The receptor's source is an adult with an advanced solid tumor such as melanoma, head and neck, liver or kidney cancer. The genes are TRBV5-4 and TRBJ2-7; TRBD2 might be the D (6 bases). As DNA, the CDR3 is TGTGCCAGCAGCTTACGGGGGGAGCAGTACTTC. Amino acids: CASSLRGEQYF.